Each of the 29 T cell receptor beta chains below was sequenced from the same sample in a study of blood T cell repertoires in COVID-19. Assay used: immunoSEQ multiplex PCR; TCRdb lists only in-frame clones, some missing. The profile covers tens of thousands of clones, with roughly four fifths appearing a single time and about 6.9% taken by the ten largest. The specimen sequenced was peripheral blood. Source of these receptors: a man aged 30 to 39 with COVID-19, enrolled during active disease.

This chain links TRBV2 with TRBJ1-5; 7 bases are shared with TRBD1. This CDR3 has 15 amino acids. Unmatched junction bases numbered 6, after V lost 5 bases and J lost 2 bases. CDR1 and CDR2 (germline): SNHLY, FYNNEI. This chain's CDR3 is CASSTGVEGNQPQHF. The CDR3 bases are TGTGCCAGCAGTACAGGGGTGGAAGGCAATCAGCCCCAGCATTTT.

The chain couples TRBV3-1 (or the pseudogene TRBV3-2) to TRBJ2-1, with TRBD2 identical over 8 bases. The CDR3 length is 14 residues. Trimming at V came to 0 bases and at J to 15 bases, leaving 10 bases not matched to a gene. Germline values: CDR1 LGHDT, CDR2 YNNKEL (reference sequence). CDR3 amino acids: CASSQDLGREVLFF. The CDR3 region has the DNA TGTGCCAGCAGCCAAGATCTGGGGCGGGAGGTACTGTTCTTC.

The table lists this clone with a count of one. The rearrangement uses TRBV19 and TRBJ1-4, with a tentative D call TRBD1 (5 bases). Germline assignment: CDR1 LNHDA and CDR2 SQIVND (reference sequence). Trimming removed 10 bases from V and 5 bases from J, with 14 bases in between. This CDR3 spans 13 amino acids. The CDR3 nucleotides are TGTGCCACGGCCCGACAGAGAAATGAAAAACTGTTTTTT. This gives the protein CATARQRNEKLFF.

This clone appeared once. J is TRBJ2-3 and V is TRBV5-1; maybe TRBD2 (6 bases). This CDR3 has 16 amino acids. V dropped 0 bases and J dropped 1 base, with 12 bases sitting between them. Per the germline V gene, CDR1 is SGHRS and CDR2 is YFSETQ. In DNA, the CDR3 is TGCGCCAGCAGCTTGGCACCCTCTAGCGGCACAGATACGCAGTATTTT. Its translation is CASSLAPSSGTDTQYF. Full variable domain (missing parts from reference TRBV5-1 and TRBJ2-3): KAGVTQTPRYLIKTRGQQVTLSCSPISGHRSVSWYQQTPGQGLQFLFEYFSETQRNKGNFPGRFSGRQFSNSRSEMNVSTLELGDSALYLCASSLAPSSGTDTQYFGPGTRLTVL.

CDR3 in DNA: TGTGCCAGCAGCTTAGATCAGTGGCAGCCCCAGCATTTT. Protein sequence: CASSLDQWQPQHF. The V and J genes are TRBV11-2 and TRBJ1-5; D remains ambiguous. Trimming took 0 bases from V and 7 from J, leaving 7 bases between them. Germline CDR1 is SGHAT and CDR2 is FQNNGV. This CDR3 comprises 13 residues. Looking up the rest from reference TRBV11-2 and TRBJ1-5 gives the full variable domain: EAGVAQSPRYKIIEKRQSVAFWCNPISGHATLYWYQQILGQGPKLLIQFQNNGVVDDSQLPKDRFSAERLKGVDSTLKIQPAKLEDSAVYLCASSLDQWQPQHFGDGTRLSIL.

The chain joins TRBV7-8 to TRBJ2-5; 8 bases align to TRBD1. The CDR3 totals 17 residues. In germline, CDR1 is SGHVS, CDR2 FQNEAQ. J was trimmed by 5 bases and V by 1 base; bases with no gene match: 12. This chain's CDR3 is CASSLGVRQGAGETQYF. The CDR3 nucleotides are TGTGCCAGCAGCTTAGGAGTAAGGCAGGGGGCAGGGGAGACCCAGTACTTC.

The gene calls are TRBV6-6 and TRBJ2-3; D possibly corresponds to TRBD1 (6 bases). With 4 bases removed from V and 6 bases from J, the gap between germline ends came to 20 bases. The germline CDR1 and CDR2 sequences are MNHNY and SVGAGI (reference sequence). CDR3 length: 16 amino acids. The CDR3 loop is CASSSAPTGSGDTQYF. The CDR3 bases are TGTGCCAGCAGTTCCGCTCCGACAGGTTCTGGGGATACGCAGTATTTT.

The CDR3 protein is CASSQGRDRVFLETQYF. For the CDR3, the DNA is TGTGCCAGCAGCCAAGGGAGGGACAGGGTCTTTTTGGAGACCCAGTACTTC. The chain links TRBV14 to TRBJ2-5, with 9 bases identical to TRBD1. The CDR3 has 17 residues. Germline CDR1 reads SGHDN; CDR2 reads FVKESK. J was trimmed by 5 bases and V by 1 base; bases with no gene match: 11.

The chain combines TRBV6-5 with TRBJ2-7; 7 bases agree with TRBD1. With V trimmed by 6 bases and J by 0 bases, 2 bases remained unmatched. Germline V gives CDR1 MNHEY, CDR2 SVGAGI. This CDR3 is built from 13 residues. The CDR3 spells CASRGQTSYEQYF. The DNA of the CDR3 is TGTGCCAGCAGGGGACAGACCTCCTACGAGCAGTACTTC.

The J gene is TRBJ1-6, the V gene TRBV6-5; D might be TRBD1 (6 bases). Germline CDR1 MNHEY, CDR2 SVGAGI. V shed 2 bases and J shed 7 bases, with 15 bases lying between them. The CDR3 covers 16 residues. This chain's CDR3 is CASSYGWGGPNSPLHF. CDR3 DNA: TGTGCCAGCAGTTACGGCTGGGGGGGGCCGAATTCACCCCTCCACTTT.

The chain links TRBV27 to TRBJ2-3; D uncertain. Trimming removed 6 bases from V and 4 bases from J, with 11 bases in between. The CDR3 sequence is 13 residues long. Germline CDR1 reads MNHEY; CDR2 reads SMNVEV (reference sequence). The CDR3 nucleotides read TGTGCCAGCAGCCCAGTTCCCCCAGATACGCAGTATTTT. This encodes CASSPVPPDTQYF.

The chain couples TRBV30 to TRBJ1-6; the match to TRBD1 covers 7 bases. Germline trimming cut 5 bases from V and 9 bases from J; bases unmatched to any gene: 4. From germline, CDR1 is GTSNPN and CDR2 SVGIG (reference sequence). The CDR3 spans 12 residues. The CDR3 nucleotides are TGTGCCTGGCGTGGGGACAGTTCACCCCTCCACTTT. Translation: CAWRGDSSPLHF.

The chain couples TRBV4-1 to TRBJ1-1, with D possibly matching TRBD1 (6 bases). Trimming removed 1 base from V and 3 bases from J, with 18 bases in between. The length of the CDR3 is 17 residues. Germline CDR1 MGHRA, CDR2 YSYEKL. CDR3 in DNA: TGCGCCAGCAGCCAAGTTGGCGGGGGCGCTTTATACACTGAAGCTTTCTTT. Translating it yields CASSQVGGGALYTEAFF.

The rearrangement links TRBV27 to TRBJ2-7, with 9 positions matching TRBD2. This CDR3 region has 15 residues. Germline loops: CDR1 MNHEY, CDR2 SMNVEV (reference sequence). V dropped 1 base and J dropped 6; count of bases not matched to a gene: 7. The CDR3 sequence: CASSLFGTSRGEQYF. The CDR3 region has the DNA TGTGCCAGCAGTTTATTTGGGACTAGCCGGGGCGAGCAGTACTTC.

This chain's CDR3 is CASSLVTSGHTDTQYF. The DNA of the CDR3 is TGTGCCAGCAGCTTAGTCACTAGCGGACACACAGATACGCAGTATTTT. The V call is TRBV7-6, the J call TRBJ2-3; 8 nucleotides align to TRBD2. CDR1 and CDR2 (germline): SGHVS, FNYEAQ. After removal of 1 base from V and 2 bases from J, the junction contained 5 bases not matched to a gene. The CDR3 loop spans 16 amino acids. The full variable domain, completed using reference TRBV7-6 and TRBJ2-3, is GAGVSQSPRYKVTKRGQDVALRCDPISGHVSLYWYRQALGQGPEFLTYFNYEAQQDKSGLPNDRFSAERPEGSISTLTIQRTEQRDSAMYRCASSLVTSGHTDTQYFGPGTRLTVL.

V gene TRBV5-4 combines with J gene TRBJ1-1; a weak D match, TRBD1 (5 bases). The CDR3 has 12 residues. V lost 3 bases and J lost 2, with 5 bases in between. The V gene's germline CDR1 is SGHNT and CDR2 YYREEE (reference sequence). The CDR3 nucleotides read TGTGCCAGCAGCTGGACAAACACTGAAGCTTTCTTT. It codes for CASSWTNTEAFF.

CDR3 DNA sequence: TGTGCCTCTCGGGGGCAGCCCCAGCATTTT. Translation gives CASRGQPQHF. The rearrangement links TRBV11-3 to TRBJ1-5; TRBD1 might be the D (5 bases). Germline CDR1 reads SGHNT; CDR2 reads YENEEA. The CDR3 is 10 amino acids. Deletions cut 11 bases from V and 7 bases from J, with 9 bases between. Full variable domain (remainder filled in from reference TRBV11-3 and TRBJ1-5): EAGVVQSPRYKIIEKKQPVAFWCNPISGHNTLYWYLQNLGQGPELLIRYENEEAVDDSQLPKDRFSAERLKGVDSTLKIQPAELGDSAVYLCASRGQPQHFGDGTRLSIL.

The V call is TRBV27, the J call TRBJ1-5, with a possible D match to TRBD1 (5 bases). The CDR3 contains 14 residues. Trimming cost V 6 bases and J 5 bases, with 14 bases left between them. The germline V gene has CDR1 MNHEY and CDR2 SMNVEV (reference sequence). The CDR3: CASSHRRQHQPQHF. CDR3 DNA sequence: TGTGCCAGCAGCCATAGACGACAGCATCAGCCCCAGCATTTT.

The V call is TRBV19, the J call TRBJ1-4, with TRBD1 matching over 7 bases. The germline CDR1 and CDR2 sequences are LNHDA and SQIVND (reference sequence). Trimming removed 6 bases from V and 8 bases from J; junction bases left unmatched: 9. The CDR3 has 14 residues. The CDR3 DNA follows: TGTGCCAGTAGCCCACAGGGGATAAAGGAAAAACTGTTTTTT. This gives the protein CASSPQGIKEKLFF.

The CDR3 protein is CAISGQGAYEQYF. CDR3 coding DNA: TGTGCCATCAGTGGCCAGGGGGCCTACGAGCAGTACTTC. The genes are TRBV10-3 and TRBJ2-7, with TRBD1 identical over 7 bases. Germline V CDR1 and CDR2: ENHRY, SYGVKD. The CDR3 extends over 13 amino acids. The J segment lost 2 bases and the V segment lost 4 bases, leaving 2 bases of the junction unmatched.

This clone was counted a few times. This chain joins TRBV2 and TRBJ2-7; TRBD2 is a possible D gene (6 bases). The V gene lost 8 bases and the J gene lost 2 bases, with 19 bases spanning the gap. Germline CDR1 SNHLY, CDR2 FYNNEI. The CDR3 consists of 15 residues. The CDR3 is CASHRRPSETYEQYF. CDR3 bases: TGTGCCAGCCACCGGCGGCCTAGCGAGACCTACGAGCAGTACTTC. Based on the CDR3 plus reference TRBV2 and TRBJ2-7, the full variable domain is EPEVTQTPSHQVTQMGQEVILRCVPISNHLYFYWYRQILGQKVEFLVSFYNNEISEKSEIFDDQFSVERPDGSNFTLKIRSTKLEDSAMYFCASHRRPSETYEQYFGPGTRLTVT.

V is TRBV12-3 or TRBV12-4 and J is TRBJ2-7, with 7 bases lining up with TRBD2. This CDR3 is 13 amino acids long. The junction had 6 bases not matched to a gene; V was cut back by 5 bases and J by 5 bases. The CDR3 nucleotides read TGTGCCAGCAGTCGACTAGCCCATCACGAGCAGTACTTC. Protein sequence: CASSRLAHHEQYF.

The chain couples TRBV18 to TRBJ2-7, with 11 bases fitting TRBD2. The CDR3 is 15 residues long. V lost 3 bases, J lost 5 bases, and 6 bases stayed unmatched. The germline gives CDR1 KGHSH, CDR2 LQKENI. Here the CDR3 DNA reads TGTGCCAGCTCACCGGGACTAGCGGACCTAAACGAGCAGTACTTC. This sequence encodes CASSPGLADLNEQYF.

This chain joins TRBV24-1 and TRBJ1-2; a weak D match, TRBD1 (6 bases). CDR1 and CDR2 (germline): KGHDR, SFDVKD. Trimming left V 4 bases short and J 7 bases short, with 18 bases between. CDR3 length: 15 residues. The CDR3 loop is CATSDHDRPGGGYTF. The CDR3, as DNA: TGTGCCACCAGTGACCACGACAGGCCCGGAGGTGGCTACACCTTC.

J is TRBJ2-1 and V is TRBV6-6, with 10 bases lining up with TRBD1. V lost 7 bases and J lost 8; bases outside the gene matches: 8. The germline V gene encodes CDR1 MNHNY and CDR2 SVGAGI (reference sequence). This CDR3 comprises 14 residues. The CDR3 DNA reads as TGTGCCAGCAACAGACAGGGGGCTCGGGATGAGCAGTTCTTC. Protein product: CASNRQGARDEQFF.

V and J are TRBV7-8 and TRBJ2-1, with 16 bases aligning to TRBD2. J lost 9 bases, V lost 5 bases, and 10 bases had no gene match. Germline V gene sequence: CDR1 SGHVS, CDR2 FQNEAQ. This CDR3 has 17 residues. CDR3: CASSRGGTSGRAFEQFF. CDR3 nucleotide sequence: TGTGCCAGCAGCAGGGGGGGGACTAGCGGGAGGGCCTTTGAGCAGTTCTTC. The variable domain in full, completed from reference TRBV7-8 and TRBJ2-1, reads GAGVSQSPRYKVAKRGQDVALRCDPISGHVSLFWYQQALGQGPEFLTYFQNEAQLDKSGLPSDRFFAERPEGSVSTLKIQRTQQEDSAVYLCASSRGGTSGRAFEQFFGPGTRLTVL.

This chain links TRBV30 with TRBJ2-1; TRBD1 is a possible D gene (7 bases). Germline V gene sequence: CDR1 GTSNPN, CDR2 SVGIG (reference sequence). The CDR3 is 14 residues long. Trimming removed 7 bases at V and 4 bases at J, with 17 bases between. The CDR3 coding sequence is TGTGCCTTCGTGCAGGGGGGATCATACAATGAGCAGTTCTTC. Protein sequence: CAFVQGGSYNEQFF.

The count of this clone is one. This chain connects TRBV5-1 to TRBJ2-5, with 11 bases that match TRBD2. From germline, CDR1 is SGHRS and CDR2 YFSETQ. The CDR3 has 16 amino acids. The junction had 5 bases not matched to a gene; V was cut back by 4 bases and J by 0 bases. The CDR3 spells CASSLRLAGNQETQYF. In DNA form, the CDR3 reads TGCGCCAGCAGCCTTAGACTAGCGGGGAACCAAGAGACCCAGTACTTC.

The chain uses TRBV6-5 and TRBJ1-3; possible D gene TRBD1, 5 bases. The germline V gene has CDR1 MNHEY and CDR2 SVGAGI. Trimming left V 6 bases short and J 8 bases short, with 8 bases between. CDR3 size: 11 residues. The CDR3 DNA follows: TGTGCCAGCAGATCGGGGGACACCATATATTTT. Protein: CASRSGDTIYF.